A selection of T cell receptor beta chains follows, all from one sample in a study of blood T cell repertoires in COVID-19. This table comes from immunoSEQ multiplex PCR, and its TCRdb copy is limited to in-frame clones, with some not included. The sample shows some 48,000 clones, around 84% of them seen only once. The sequenced sample was peripheral blood. All receptors derive from a man in his fifties or sixties with acute or convalescent COVID-19. Each CDR3 is given with its conserved first and last residue. Expanded clones get a size class; other rows say once, few or many, or leave the size out.

. | TRBJ2-1 | TRBV6-1 | CASSEGLAAHNEQFF
. | TRBJ2-1 | TRBV2 | CASPTGTQNNEQFF
. | TRBJ1-3 | TRBV2 | CASSSGGSGNTIYF
. | TRBJ1-1 | TRBV2 | CASSEAIGQVGTEAFF
. | TRBJ2-3 | TRBV27 | CASRFLAGEGDTQYF
few | TRBJ2-3 | TRBV2 | CASSARGGASTDTQYF
. | TRBJ1-2 | TRBV28 | CASRLGTANYGYTF
. | TRBJ1-4 | TRBV6-6 | CASSPDEKLFF
. | TRBJ1-4 | TRBV27 | CASLGPNEKLFF
few | TRBJ1-6 | TRBV25-1 | CASSDLGGSPLHF
. | TRBJ2-5 | TRBV4-2 | CASSPTGYQETQYF
. | TRBJ2-5 | TRBV5-4 | CASSPDRLVETQYF
. | TRBJ2-5 | TRBV5-4 | CASRSSTHSMEETQYF
. | TRBJ2-7 | TRBV4-2 | CASSQGTSGGGYEQYF
. | TRBJ2-1 | TRBV10-3 | CAISESGEVYNEQFF
. | TRBJ2-7 | TRBV21-1 | CASSKEETSGTYEQYF
. | TRBJ1-1 | TRBV2 | CASRYQGNTEAFF
. | TRBJ2-6 | TRBV7-6 | CASSSTGASGANVLTF
. | TRBJ2-3 | TRBV7-8 | CASSIGQGFGTDTQYF
. | TRBJ2-7 | TRBV19 | CASSIELAGPIYEQYF
. | TRBJ1-5 | TRBV12-3/TRBV12-4 | CASSGQSNQPQHF
few | TRBJ2-7 | TRBV13 | CASSQSLTEPEQYF
. | TRBJ2-7 | TRBV15 | CATSGTRGSEQYF
once | TRBJ2-1 | TRBV24-1 | CATSDLDRENNEQFF
. | TRBJ2-7 | TRBV4-1 | CASSTRQGWGEQYF
medium-sized | TRBJ2-1 | TRBV7-9 | CASSRILLAGREQFF
. | TRBJ1-5 | TRBV7-8 | CASSMDVWTGGDQPQHF
. | TRBJ2-3 | TRBV4-1 | CASSPPADTQYF
once | TRBJ2-3 | TRBV2 | CALKGFGDTQYF
. | TRBJ1-6 | TRBV5-1 | CASSSGQSSYNSPLHF
. | TRBJ2-3 | TRBV7-3 | CASRGTGNTDTQYF
. | TRBJ2-3 | TRBV5-6 | CASSLRLAGGLSDTQYF
. | TRBJ2-7 | TRBV15 | CATSREYPLGGSYEQYF
. | TRBJ2-5 | TRBV7-2 | CASSTTWGPQETQYF
. | TRBJ2-1 | TRBV15 | CATSRETGAYNEQFF
once | TRBJ1-1 | TRBV19 | CASRGTTGGNTEAFF
. | TRBJ2-1 | TRBV28 | CASRPTRGTSGNNNEQFF
. | TRBJ1-3 | TRBV18 | CASSPPAGANGNTIYF
. | TRBJ2-4 | TRBV2 | CASSVTSGVGNIQYF
once | TRBJ1-2 | TRBV2 | CASSTASYGYTF
. | TRBJ2-3 | TRBV5-1 | CASSYLQRRDYTDTQYF
once | TRBJ1-2 | TRBV5-1 | CASSFGTDQNYGYTF
. | TRBJ1-2 | TRBV7-9 | CASSLAQGDGYTF
. | TRBJ1-1 | TRBV18 | CASSPLVGQNTEAFF
. | TRBJ2-2 | TRBV2 | CASSVTRDTGELFF
. | TRBJ2-7 | TRBV28 | CASTNPGTAGFHEQYF
. | TRBJ2-7 | TRBV28 | CASRGGGTYEQYF
. | TRBJ1-1 | TRBV18 | CASSTDTNTEAFF
. | TRBJ1-6 | TRBV28 | CASSPSQGAYSPLHF
. | TRBJ1-2 | TRBV4-1 | CASSQGHSGGGYGYTF
. | TRBJ2-7 | TRBV15 | CATSRVQTYEQYF
. | TRBJ2-3 | TRBV18 | CASSPPSLPDTQYF
few | TRBJ2-1 | TRBV5-1 | CASSMRGGDHEQFF
. | TRBJ2-5 | TRBV10-3 | CAISADSGTGLETQYF
once | TRBJ2-3 | TRBV9 | CASSESGRGPDTQYF